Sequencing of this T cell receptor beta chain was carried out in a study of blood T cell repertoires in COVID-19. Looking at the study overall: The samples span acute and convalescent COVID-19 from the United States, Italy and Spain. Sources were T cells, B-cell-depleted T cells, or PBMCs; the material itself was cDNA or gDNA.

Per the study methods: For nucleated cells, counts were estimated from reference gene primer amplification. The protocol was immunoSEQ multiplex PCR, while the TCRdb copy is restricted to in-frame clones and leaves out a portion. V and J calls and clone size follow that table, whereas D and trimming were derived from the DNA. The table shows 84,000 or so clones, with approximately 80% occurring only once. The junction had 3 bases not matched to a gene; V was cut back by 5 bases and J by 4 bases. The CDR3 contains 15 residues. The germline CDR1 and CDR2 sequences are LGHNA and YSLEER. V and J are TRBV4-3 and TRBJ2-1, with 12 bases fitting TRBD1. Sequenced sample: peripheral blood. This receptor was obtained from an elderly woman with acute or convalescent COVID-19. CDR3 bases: TGCGCCAGCAGCTGGGGACAGGGGGCATACAATGAGCAGTTCTTC. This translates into CASSWGQGAYNEQFF.